The entry below gives a single T cell receptor beta chain sequence along with its context. This clonotype was seen only a few times. What this receptor recognizes is not known. Base qualities were left out, and no much larger clone turns up one base away. Systemically healthy Caucasian individuals from Russia, 35 to 50 in total and aged about 6 to 100 years, were included as donors. Each donor gave around 9.5 milliliters of peripheral blood, collected into EDTA-treated Vacutainer tubes. PBMCs were isolated by Ficoll-Paque density-gradient centrifugation, with at least 7 million obtained per sample. Trizol reagent was used to extract total RNA from the PBMCs, yielding at least 5.5 micrograms per sample. For every donor, flow cytometry on a PBMC aliquot measured the percentage of naive CD45RAhigh/CD27high T cells. These data belong to a study of blood T cells in healthy people across ages (dated by TCRdb to 2015 to 2017). About the investigation overall: Template switching captured roughly one uniquely barcoded TCR beta cDNA molecule per two T cells in model experiments. Age-related changes in TCR beta repertoire diversity were measured in the study by deep sequencing normalized with unique cDNA molecular identifiers. Donors were grouped into four age groups: young (average roughly 15 years), middle-aged (39), aged (over 55) and long-lived (around 80). To avoid experimental bias, donors of different ages were randomly spread across the sequencing lanes. For two donors (one aged 18 to 30 and one aged 80 or older), the study analyzed two additional independent replicas of 1 million unique cDNA reads from the same blood draw.

From the cysteine through the phenylalanine, the CDR3 covers 16 amino acids. CDR3 DNA only is kept here, 48 bases in frame from base 1. The junction shows trimming of 4 bases on V and 3 bases on J, and the gene matches do not reach 11 bases of it. Per the germline V gene, SGHRS is the CDR1 and YFSETQ is the CDR2. On the study overall, not on this receptor specifically: Compared with the aged group, the long-lived group had more naive CD4+ T cells, fewer expanded clones and increased TCR diversity, a pattern suggesting age selection. Conclusive comparison of naive and antigen-experienced compartments was prevented by the profiling of bulk unsorted PBMCs. Observed TCR beta diversity correlated strongly with the percentage of naive T cells measured by flow cytometry. Estimates of total diversity based on one million sequenced T cells were regarded as lower bounds and as underestimates. The CMV infection status of donors was not known, potentially confounding age-related changes in expanded clonotypes. As age increased, observed TCR beta diversity per million T cells dropped in a roughly linear way, and a significant reduction was already evident by age 40.

The library was obtained by 5' RACE. Instrument on record: Illumina HiSeq 2500. The second PCR ran for about 6 to 12 cycles and used a J-beta primer mix along with a sample-barcoded 5' primer. Each TCR beta cDNA molecule received a unique molecular identifier from a template-switch 5' adaptor carrying 12 random nucleotides. Each sample yielded at least 3 million CDR3-containing paired-end reads. First-strand cDNA was synthesized from all RNA with the Mint cDNA synthesis kit, primed by a TRBC-specific oligonucleotide. All cDNA was treated with uracil-DNA glycosylase and then went through a first 18-cycle PCR with the universal primers M1SS and BC2_uni_R. Per the authors' processing: Normalization of each sample was performed by random selection of 1 million high-quality reads, each carrying a distinct molecular identifier. Reads with shared molecular identifiers were discarded instead of being binned into consensus sequences. MiTCR, with a Q25 quality threshold and the strictest error-elimination algorithm, was used for CDR3 identification, clonotype clustering and error correction. Lower-bound total TCR beta diversity was estimated with a nonparametric unseen species model using Euler transformation. The public reads were reanalyzed by TCRdb: fastp trimming at Q25, MiXCR alignment, in-frame beta chains only. Rows are combined by CDR3 protein, so each entry shows the most common genes and DNA. TCRdb, rather than the study authors, made the V and J calls. The sample has hundreds of thousands of distinct CDR3 sequences on record, 20% to 25% of them singletons. The top ten clonotypes cover approximately 3.7% of the sample.

Source material: blood. The receptor chain draws on TRBV5-1 and TRBJ2-5; a stretch of 8 junction bases matches TRBD2. This sequence originates from a man in his sixties or seventies in good health. The CDR3 reads as follows: CASSVGSREAEETQYF. In nucleotide form, the sequence is TGCGCCAGCAGCGTGGGATCGCGGGAGGCCGAAGAGACCCAGTACTTC.